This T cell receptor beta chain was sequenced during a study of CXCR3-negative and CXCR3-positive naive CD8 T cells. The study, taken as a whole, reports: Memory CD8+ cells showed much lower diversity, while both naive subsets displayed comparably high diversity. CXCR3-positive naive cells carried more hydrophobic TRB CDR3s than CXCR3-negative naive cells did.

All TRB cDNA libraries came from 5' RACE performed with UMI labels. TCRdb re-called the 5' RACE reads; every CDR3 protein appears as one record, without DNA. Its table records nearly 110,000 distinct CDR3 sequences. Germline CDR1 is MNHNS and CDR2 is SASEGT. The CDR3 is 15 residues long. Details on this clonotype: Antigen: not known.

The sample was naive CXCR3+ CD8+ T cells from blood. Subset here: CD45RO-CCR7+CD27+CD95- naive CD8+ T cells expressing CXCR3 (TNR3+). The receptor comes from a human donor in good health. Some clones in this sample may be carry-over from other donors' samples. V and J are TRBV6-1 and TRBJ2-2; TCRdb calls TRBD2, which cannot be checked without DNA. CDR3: CASSELAGPTGELFF.